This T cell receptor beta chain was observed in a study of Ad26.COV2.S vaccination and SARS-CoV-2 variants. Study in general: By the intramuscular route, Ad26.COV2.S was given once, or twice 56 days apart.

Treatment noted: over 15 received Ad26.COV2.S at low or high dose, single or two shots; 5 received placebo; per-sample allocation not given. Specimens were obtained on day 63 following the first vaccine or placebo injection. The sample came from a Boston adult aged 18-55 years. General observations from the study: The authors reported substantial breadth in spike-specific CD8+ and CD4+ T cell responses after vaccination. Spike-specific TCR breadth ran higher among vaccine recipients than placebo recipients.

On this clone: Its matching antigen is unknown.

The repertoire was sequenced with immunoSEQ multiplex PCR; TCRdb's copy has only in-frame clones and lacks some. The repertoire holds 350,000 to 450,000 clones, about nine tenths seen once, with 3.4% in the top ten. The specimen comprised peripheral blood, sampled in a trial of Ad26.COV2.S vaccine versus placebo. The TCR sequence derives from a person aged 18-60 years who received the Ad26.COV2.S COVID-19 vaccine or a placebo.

CDR3 DNA: TGTGCCATCAGTGGGGACAGGGTTGGTGAAAAACTGTTTTTT. Translated, it gives CAISGDRVGEKLFF. V and J are TRBV10-3 and TRBJ1-4; 9 positions agree with TRBD1. The CDR3 length is 14 residues. Looked up from germline, CDR1 is ENHRY and CDR2 is SYGVKD. V lost 4 bases, J lost 7 bases, and 4 bases stayed unmatched.